The T cell receptor beta chain described here comes from a study of blood T cell repertoires in COVID-19. Study summary: Samples representing acute and convalescent COVID-19 were sourced from the United States, Italy and Spain. T cells, B-cell-depleted T cells, or PBMCs provided the cDNA or gDNA that served as material.

Those enrolled, adults aged 18 to 89 years, came from some 23 US areas. Participants' reported clinical history set cohort assignment. The ends lost 4 bases at V and 4 bases at J; junction bases unmatched: 7. Per the germline V gene, CDR1 is SGHRS and CDR2 is YFSETQ. The CDR3 is made up of 16 amino acids. Assay used: immunoSEQ multiplex PCR; TCRdb lists only in-frame clones, some missing. The sample lists fewer than 500,000 clones; around 90% were seen once. The specimen sequenced was PBMCs or T cells enriched from blood (not recorded which). The TCR was taken from a woman aged 18-30 years who had recovered from COVID-19. The V and J genes are TRBV5-1 and TRBJ2-3, with 12 positions matching TRBD2. The CDR3 bases are TGCGCCAGCAGCCCGCGACTAGCGGGGGAACCAGATACGCAGTATTTT. Protein sequence: CASSPRLAGEPDTQYF.